Presented here are 16 T cell receptor beta chains from one specimen sequenced in a study of blood T cell repertoires in COVID-19. Assay used: immunoSEQ multiplex PCR; TCRdb lists only in-frame clones, some missing. The data show over 200,000 clones, with more than 90% seen just once and around 2.5% held by the top ten. Sequenced: peripheral blood. All receptors come from a person aged 18 to 30 with COVID-19, enrolled during active disease.

The chain combines TRBV7-9 with TRBJ1-5, with D possibly matching TRBD1 (5 bases). Trimming removed 6 bases at V and 7 bases at J, with 22 bases between. The CDR3 is 16 amino acids. CDR1 SEHNR and CDR2 FQNEAQ come from the germline V gene (reference sequence). CDR3 DNA: TGTGCCAGCAGACCCCCGGGCCGGGGGAAGGGACAGCCCCAGCATTTT. Its protein product is CASRPPGRGKGQPQHF. Filled out from reference TRBV7-9 and TRBJ1-5, the complete variable domain reads DTGVSQNPRHKITKRGQNVTFRCDPISEHNRLYWYRQTLGQGPEFLTYFQNEAQLEKSRLLSDRFSAERPKGSFSTLEIQRTEQGDSAMYLCASRPPGRGKGQPQHFGDGTRLSIL.

This chain joins TRBV12-3 or TRBV12-4 and TRBJ1-6; 7 nucleotides align to TRBD1. J gave up 7 bases and V 7 bases, and 4 bases lay outside the gene matches. The CDR3 covers 13 residues. This CDR3 reads CASKGTANSPLHF. In nucleotides, the CDR3 is TGTGCCAGCAAAGGGACAGCAAATTCACCCCTCCACTTT.

The chain's CDR3 is CASSLAGQKTDTQYF. DNA for the CDR3: TGTGCCAGCAGCTTAGCGGGACAGAAAACAGATACGCAGTATTTT. The chain is built from TRBV7-2 and TRBJ2-3; TRBD1 matches 7 bases. CDR1 SGHTA and CDR2 FQGNSA come from the germline V gene. This CDR3 region has 15 residues. Trimming took 0 bases from V and 3 from J; bases not matched to a gene: 3.

This chain joins TRBV9 and TRBJ2-3; the D gene is possibly TRBD2 (5 bases). V lost 4 bases and J 0 bases, leaving 12 bases between the germline ends. The CDR3 is made up of 15 amino acids. The V gene's germline CDR1 is SGDLS and CDR2 YYNGEE. In DNA, the CDR3 is TGTGCCAGCAGCAAGGCCGGGGAAAGCACAGATACGCAGTATTTT. It translates to CASSKAGESTDTQYF. Complete variable domain (other parts from reference TRBV9 and TRBJ2-3): DSGVTQTPKHLITATGQRVTLRCSPRSGDLSVYWYQQSLDQGLQFLIQYYNGEERAKGNILERFSAQQFPDLHSELNLSSLELGDSALYFCASSKAGESTDTQYFGPGTRLTVL.

This chain links TRBV28 with TRBJ2-7, with 9 bases that match TRBD1. The J segment lost 2 bases and the V segment lost 7 bases, leaving 9 bases of the junction unmatched. CDR1 is MDHEN and CDR2 is SYDVKM in the germline V gene. CDR3 length equals 15 residues. CDR3: CASTSIRTGAYEQYF. The DNA of the CDR3 is TGTGCCAGCACTTCCATTCGGACAGGGGCCTACGAGCAGTACTTC.

The chain has TRBV7-6 and TRBJ2-7; 8 nucleotides line up with TRBD2. Germline values: CDR1 SGHVS, CDR2 FNYEAQ. This CDR3 contains 16 residues. Losses at the gene ends were 2 bases for V and 5 bases for J; bases not matched to a gene: 11. This chain's CDR3 is CASSLSLGLGGDEQYF. Written as DNA, the CDR3 is TGTGCCAGCAGCTTATCCCTGGGACTAGGAGGGGACGAGCAGTACTTC. The variable domain in full, with the rest retrieved from reference TRBV7-6 and TRBJ2-7, is GAGVSQSPRYKVTKRGQDVALRCDPISGHVSLYWYRQALGQGPEFLTYFNYEAQQDKSGLPNDRFSAERPEGSISTLTIQRTEQRDSAMYRCASSLSLGLGGDEQYFGPGTRLTVT.

This clone has just a few counts. The chain uses TRBV14 and TRBJ2-7; 7 bases are a match to TRBD1. Looked up from germline, CDR1 is SGHDN and CDR2 is FVKESK. J lost 0 bases, V lost 4 bases, and 3 bases had no gene match. This CDR3 is built from 14 residues. The CDR3 bases are TGTGCCAGCAGCCGGACAGGAAGCTCCTACGAGCAGTACTTC. Protein product: CASSRTGSSYEQYF. Variable domain in full (rest from reference TRBV14 and TRBJ2-7): EAGVTQFPSHSVIEKGQTVTLRCDPISGHDNLYWYRRVMGKEIKFLLHFVKESKQDESGMPNNRFLAERTGGTYSTLKVQPAELEDSGVYFCASSRTGSSYEQYFGPGTRLTVT.

The rearrangement links TRBV3-1 (or the pseudogene TRBV3-2) to TRBJ1-1, with D perhaps matching TRBD1 (5 bases). With 0 bases removed from V and 6 bases from J, the gap between germline ends came to 11 bases. Germline V CDR1 and CDR2: LGHDT, YNNKEL (reference sequence). This CDR3 comprises 14 residues. The chain's CDR3 is CASSQDGGKPEAFF. For the CDR3, the DNA is TGTGCCAGCAGCCAAGATGGGGGGAAGCCTGAAGCTTTCTTT.

This chain links TRBV27 with TRBJ2-7; D possibly corresponds to TRBD1 (6 bases). The CDR3 totals 13 residues. Trimming pared 2 bases from V and 4 bases from J, leaving 9 bases between. Germline-derived CDR1 and CDR2 are MNHEY and SMNVEV (reference sequence). The CDR3 here is CASSLGTNYEQYF. The CDR3 bases are TGTGCCAGCAGTTTAGGGACAAATTACGAGCAGTACTTC.

The chain couples TRBV4-1 to TRBJ2-1, with a tentative D call TRBD2 (5 bases). The CDR3 runs 17 residues. V was trimmed by 0 bases and J by 0 bases, leaving 12 bases between them. CDR1 is MGHRA, CDR2 YSYEKL, per germline. For the CDR3, the DNA is TGCGCCAGCAGCCAAGATTGGTCGGGGAACTCCTACAATGAGCAGTTCTTC. It encodes CASSQDWSGNSYNEQFF.

The rearrangement uses TRBV2 and TRBJ1-5; D might be TRBD1 (6 bases). Trimming took 7 bases from V and 1 from J, leaving 14 bases between them. The CDR3 totals 15 residues. Germline V gene lookup returns CDR1 SNHLY and CDR2 FYNNEI. The CDR3 sequence is CASTTTGRSNQPQHF. The CDR3 nucleotides are TGTGCCAGCACCACGACAGGAAGGAGCAATCAGCCCCAGCATTTT.

The chain employs TRBV30 and TRBJ1-2; D ambiguous. Germline CDR1 and CDR2: GTSNPN and SVGIG (reference sequence). V lost 0 bases and J 6 bases, leaving 14 bases between the germline ends. The CDR3 covers 14 residues. The CDR3 protein is CAWSVTELNHGYTF. In DNA form, the CDR3 reads TGTGCCTGGAGTGTAACCGAACTTAATCATGGCTACACCTTC.

The chain uses TRBV19 and TRBJ2-6; a possible D gene is TRBD1 (5 bases). V lost 3 bases, J lost 0 bases, and 12 bases lay in between. Germline V gene sequence: CDR1 LNHDA, CDR2 SQIVND (reference sequence). This CDR3 region has 17 residues. The CDR3 DNA reads TGTGCCAGTAGTATGGTTTTCGACAGCTCTGGGGCCAACGTCCTGACTTTC. Residues: CASSMVFDSSGANVLTF.

The V call is TRBV3-1 (or the pseudogene TRBV3-2), the J call TRBJ2-1; TRBD2 matches 9 bases. V lost 4 bases, J lost 16 bases, and 11 bases stayed unmatched. Germline CDR1 reads LGHDT; CDR2 reads YNNKEL (reference sequence). This CDR3 region has 13 residues. CDR3 sequence reads: CASSPYSGGDTFF. The CDR3 DNA is TGTGCCAGCAGCCCGTATAGCGGGGGAGATACCTTCTTC.

The rearrangement joins TRBV19 to TRBJ1-2; D is unclear. The length of the CDR3 is 14 residues. Per germline, CDR1 LNHDA and CDR2 SQIVND (reference sequence). Between the trimmed V and J ends, which lost 4 bases and 0 bases, there was a span of 9 bases. The CDR3 loop is CASSSGASNYGYTF. CDR3 nucleotide sequence: TGTGCCAGTAGTAGCGGAGCTTCTAACTATGGCTACACCTTC.

V and J are TRBV12-5 and TRBJ2-3; no clear D gene. The CDR3 contains 13 residues. Trimming cost V 3 bases and J 6 bases, with 10 bases left between them. The germline V gene has CDR1 LGHNT and CDR2 FRNRAP. Here the CDR3 reads CASGLTGVDTQYF. In nucleotides, the CDR3 is TGTGCTAGTGGTTTAACTGGTGTCGATACGCAGTATTTT.